This T cell receptor (beta chain) is from a study of shared clonotypes between healthy human individuals. When replicate PCRs were run on sorted subsets, they used approximately 0.2 ug DNA, tens of thousands of T cell genomes. Measured with immunoSEQ multiplex PCR; TCRdb has only the in-frame clones, and not every one. The table lists about 1.5 million clones, roughly 98% of them singletons. Notes on this clone: Its antigen is unknown. An end of the junction does not agree with germline; a read error may underlie this.

Germline values: CDR1 ENHRY, CDR2 SYGVKD. The CDR3 totals 17 residues. Overall study findings and caveats: Memory subsets had estimated richness that was generally smaller than that of naive subsets. Generation probabilities of non-shared clonotypes were lower (relative to those shared by all four donors).

The chain is built from TRBV10-3 and TRBJ2-4; D call uncertain. Sequencing was done on a sample of naive CD4+ T cells sorted from blood. Subset here: CD45RA+ positively selected. This TCR was recovered from a man aged 30 to 45 in good health. CDR3 residues: CATSGQQMGLAKNIQYF. DNA for the CDR3: TGTGCCACCAGTGGGCAGCAAATGGGCTTAGCCAAAAACATTCAGTACTTC.